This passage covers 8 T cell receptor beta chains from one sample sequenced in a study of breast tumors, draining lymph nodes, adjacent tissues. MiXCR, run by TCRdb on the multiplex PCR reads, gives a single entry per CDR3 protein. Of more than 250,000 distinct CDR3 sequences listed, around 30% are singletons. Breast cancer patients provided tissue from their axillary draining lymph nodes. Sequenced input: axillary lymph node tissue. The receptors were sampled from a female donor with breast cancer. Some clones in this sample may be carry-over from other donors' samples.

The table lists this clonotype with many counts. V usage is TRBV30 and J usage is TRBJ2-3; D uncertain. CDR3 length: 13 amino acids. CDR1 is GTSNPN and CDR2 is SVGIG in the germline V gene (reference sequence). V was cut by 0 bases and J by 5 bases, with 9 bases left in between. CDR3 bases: TGTGCCTGGAGTGTACTGGTTGGAGATACGCAGTATTTT. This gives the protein CAWSVLVGDTQYF.

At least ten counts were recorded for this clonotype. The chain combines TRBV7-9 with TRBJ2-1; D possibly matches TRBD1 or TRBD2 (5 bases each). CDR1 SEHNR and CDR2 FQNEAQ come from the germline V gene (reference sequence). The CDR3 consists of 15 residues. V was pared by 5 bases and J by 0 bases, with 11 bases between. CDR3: CASSGGDSSYNEQFF. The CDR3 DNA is TGTGCCAGCAGCGGGGGAGACTCCTCCTACAATGAGCAGTTCTTC.

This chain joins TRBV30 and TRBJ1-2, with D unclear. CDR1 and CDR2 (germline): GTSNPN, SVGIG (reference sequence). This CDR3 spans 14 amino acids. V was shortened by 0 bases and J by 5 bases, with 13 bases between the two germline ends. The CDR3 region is CAWSVTLVEYGYTF. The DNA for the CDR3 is TGTGCCTGGAGTGTCACTCTCGTTGAATATGGCTACACCTTC.

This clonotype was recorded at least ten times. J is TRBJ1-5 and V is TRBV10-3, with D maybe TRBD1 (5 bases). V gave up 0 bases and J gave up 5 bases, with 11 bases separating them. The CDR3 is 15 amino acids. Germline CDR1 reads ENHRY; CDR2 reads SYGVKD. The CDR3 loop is CAISESGDRYQPQHF. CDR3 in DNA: TGTGCCATCAGTGAGTCGGGGGACCGTTATCAGCCCCAGCATTTT.

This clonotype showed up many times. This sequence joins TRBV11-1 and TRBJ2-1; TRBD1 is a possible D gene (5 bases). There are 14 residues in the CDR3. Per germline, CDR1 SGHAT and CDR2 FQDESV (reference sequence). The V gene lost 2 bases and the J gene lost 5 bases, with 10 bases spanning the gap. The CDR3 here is CASSLRDRDNEQFF. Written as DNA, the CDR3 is TGTGCCAGCAGCTTACGCGACAGAGACAATGAGCAGTTCTTC.

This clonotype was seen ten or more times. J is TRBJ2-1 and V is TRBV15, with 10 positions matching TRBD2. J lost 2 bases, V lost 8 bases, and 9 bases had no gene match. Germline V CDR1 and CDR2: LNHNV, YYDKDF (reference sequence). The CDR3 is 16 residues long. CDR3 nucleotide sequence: TGTGCCACCTCAGCGGGAGGGGCAATCGCCTACAATGAGCAGTTCTTC. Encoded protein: CATSAGGAIAYNEQFF.

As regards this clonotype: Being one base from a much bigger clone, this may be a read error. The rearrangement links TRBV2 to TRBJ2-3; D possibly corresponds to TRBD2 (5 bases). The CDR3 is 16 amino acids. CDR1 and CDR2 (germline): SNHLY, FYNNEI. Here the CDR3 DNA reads TGTGCCAGCAGGGAAGGGATAGGCGGGCGCACAGATACGCAGTATTTT. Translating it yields CASREGIGGRTDTQYF.

CDR3: CASSQVSLLTRLFNSPLHF. The CDR3 DNA reads TGTGCCAGCAGTCAAGTCTCCTTGTTGACACGTTTGTTTAATTCACCCCTCCACTTT. This sequence joins TRBV6-1 and TRBJ1-6; D call uncertain. CDR3 length equals 19 residues. Germline values: CDR1 MNHNS, CDR2 SASEGT. Trimming shortened V by 5 bases and J by 6 bases, and 26 bases separated the two germline ends.